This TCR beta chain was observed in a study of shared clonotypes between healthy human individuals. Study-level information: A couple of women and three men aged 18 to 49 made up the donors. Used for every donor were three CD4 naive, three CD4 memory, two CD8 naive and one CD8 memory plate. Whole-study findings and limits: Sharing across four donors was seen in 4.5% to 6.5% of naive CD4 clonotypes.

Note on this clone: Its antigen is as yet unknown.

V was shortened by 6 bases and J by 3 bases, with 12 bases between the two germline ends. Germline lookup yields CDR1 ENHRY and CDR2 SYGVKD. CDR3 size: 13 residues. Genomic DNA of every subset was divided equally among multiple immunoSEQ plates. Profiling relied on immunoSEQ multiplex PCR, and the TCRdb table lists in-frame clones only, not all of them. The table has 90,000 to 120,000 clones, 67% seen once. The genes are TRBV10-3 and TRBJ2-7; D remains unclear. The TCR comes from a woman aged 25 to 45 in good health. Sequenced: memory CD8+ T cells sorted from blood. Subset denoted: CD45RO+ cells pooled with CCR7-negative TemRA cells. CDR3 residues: CAIRTAELYEQYF. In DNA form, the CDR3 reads TGTGCCATCAGAACGGCAGAGCTCTACGAGCAGTACTTC.